Sequencing of this TCR beta chain was carried out in a study of T cell responses to AZD1222 COVID-19 vaccine. The study's findings and limits: Donors were mostly white British, more females; clonal diversity possibly underestimated. None of the repertoires were sampled until the peak T cell response had passed.

The assay was immunoSEQ multiplex PCR, and TCRdb's table has in-frame clones only and misses some. Here the sample spans about 110,000 clones, over 85% being singletons. In the case of this clone: The antigen remains unidentified.

V gave up 3 bases and J gave up 11 bases, with 10 bases separating them. The germline gives CDR1 SGHAT, CDR2 FQDESV (reference sequence). This CDR3 is built from 11 residues. Sequencing used peripheral blood, obtained on day 0 of MenACWY control vaccination. The source of this sequence is an adult in good health. The chain employs TRBV11-1 and TRBJ1-1, with no clear D. CDR3: CASSLGSLAFF. The DNA of the CDR3 is TGTGCCAGCAGCTTGGGTAGCTTGGCTTTCTTT.